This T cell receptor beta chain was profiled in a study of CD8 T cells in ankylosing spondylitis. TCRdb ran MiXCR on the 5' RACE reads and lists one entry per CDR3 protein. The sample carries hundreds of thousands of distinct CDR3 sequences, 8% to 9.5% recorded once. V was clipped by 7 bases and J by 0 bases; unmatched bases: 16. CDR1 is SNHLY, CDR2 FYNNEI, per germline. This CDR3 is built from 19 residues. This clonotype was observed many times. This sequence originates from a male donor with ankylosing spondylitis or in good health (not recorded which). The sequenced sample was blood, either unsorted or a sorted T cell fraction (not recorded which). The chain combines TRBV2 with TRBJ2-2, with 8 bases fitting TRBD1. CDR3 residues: CASKTPEGGQASNTGELFF. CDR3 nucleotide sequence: TGTGCCAGCAAGACCCCCGAAGGGGGACAGGCTTCGAACACCGGGGAGCTGTTTTTT.